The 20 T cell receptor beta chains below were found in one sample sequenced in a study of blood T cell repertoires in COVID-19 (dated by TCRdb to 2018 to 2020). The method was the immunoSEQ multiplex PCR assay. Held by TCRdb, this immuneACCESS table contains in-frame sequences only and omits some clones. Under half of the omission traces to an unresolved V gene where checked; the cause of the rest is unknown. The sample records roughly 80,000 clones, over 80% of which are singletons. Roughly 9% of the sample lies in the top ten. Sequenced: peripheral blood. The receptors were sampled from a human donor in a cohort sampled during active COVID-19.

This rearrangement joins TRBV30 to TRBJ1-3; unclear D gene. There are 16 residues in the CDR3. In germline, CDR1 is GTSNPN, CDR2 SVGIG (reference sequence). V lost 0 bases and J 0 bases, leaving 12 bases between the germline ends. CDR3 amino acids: CAWSVPRSSSGNTIYF. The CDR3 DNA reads TGTGCCTGGAGTGTACCTAGGAGCAGCTCTGGAAACACCATATATTTT.

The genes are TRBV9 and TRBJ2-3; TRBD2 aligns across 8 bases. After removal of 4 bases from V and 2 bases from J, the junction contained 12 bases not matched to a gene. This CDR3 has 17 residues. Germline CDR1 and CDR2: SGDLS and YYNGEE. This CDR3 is CASSLGTSGRLTDTQYF. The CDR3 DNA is TGTGCCAGCAGCCTGGGAACTAGCGGCCGCCTCACAGATACGCAGTATTTT.

DNA of the CDR3: TGTGCCAGCTCACCCTATCGGGCTAGCCAAGGCCTTCGAGAGACCCAGTACTTC. Residues: CASSPYRASQGLRETQYF. This chain links TRBV18 with TRBJ2-5; weak D call: TRBD2 (5 bases). The CDR3 consists of 18 residues. The V and J ends lost 3 bases and 4 bases respectively, with 24 bases between them. CDR1 and CDR2 (germline): KGHSH, LQKENI.

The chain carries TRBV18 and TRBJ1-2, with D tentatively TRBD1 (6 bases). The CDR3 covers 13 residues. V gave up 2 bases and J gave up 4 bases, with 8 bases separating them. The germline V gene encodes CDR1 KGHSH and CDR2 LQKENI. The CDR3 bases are TGTGCCAGCTCACCAGGGGGGGCCTATGGCTACACCTTC. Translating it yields CASSPGGAYGYTF.

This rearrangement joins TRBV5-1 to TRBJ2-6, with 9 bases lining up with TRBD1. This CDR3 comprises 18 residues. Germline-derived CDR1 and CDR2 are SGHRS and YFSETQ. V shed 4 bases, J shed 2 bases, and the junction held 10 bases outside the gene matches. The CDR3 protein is CASSGGQGKNPGANVLTF. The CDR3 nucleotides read TGCGCCAGCAGCGGGGGACAGGGAAAAAACCCTGGGGCCAACGTCCTGACTTTC.

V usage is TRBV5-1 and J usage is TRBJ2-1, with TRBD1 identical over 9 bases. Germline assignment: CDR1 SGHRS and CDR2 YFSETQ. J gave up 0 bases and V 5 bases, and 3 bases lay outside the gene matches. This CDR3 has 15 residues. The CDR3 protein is CASRLDRGSYNEQFF. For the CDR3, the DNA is TGCGCCAGCAGACTGGACAGGGGCTCCTACAATGAGCAGTTCTTC.

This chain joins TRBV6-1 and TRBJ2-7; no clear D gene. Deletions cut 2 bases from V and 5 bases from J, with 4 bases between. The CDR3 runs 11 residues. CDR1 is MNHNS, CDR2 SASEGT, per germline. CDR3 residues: CASSEWHEQYF. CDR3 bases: TGTGCCAGCAGTGAATGGCACGAGCAGTACTTC.

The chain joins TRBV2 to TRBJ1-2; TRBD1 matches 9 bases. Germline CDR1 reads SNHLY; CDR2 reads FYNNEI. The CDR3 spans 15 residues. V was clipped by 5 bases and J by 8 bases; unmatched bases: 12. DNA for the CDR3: TGTGCCAGCAGTCCCGCTGGGACAGGGTTCGGCGGCTACACCTTC. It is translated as CASSPAGTGFGGYTF.

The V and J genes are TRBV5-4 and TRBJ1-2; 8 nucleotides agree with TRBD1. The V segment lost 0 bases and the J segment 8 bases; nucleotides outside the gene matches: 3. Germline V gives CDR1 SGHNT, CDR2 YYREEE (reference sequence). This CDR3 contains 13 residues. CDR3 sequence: CASSLGTGNGYTF. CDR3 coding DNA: TGTGCCAGCAGCTTGGGGACAGGGAACGGCTACACCTTC.

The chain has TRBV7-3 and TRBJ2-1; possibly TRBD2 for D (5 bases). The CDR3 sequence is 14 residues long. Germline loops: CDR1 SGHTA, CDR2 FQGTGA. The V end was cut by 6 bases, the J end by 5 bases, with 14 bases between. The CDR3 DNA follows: TGTGCCAGCAGTCAAGACTATCTCAACAATGAGCAGTTCTTC. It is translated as CASSQDYLNNEQFF.

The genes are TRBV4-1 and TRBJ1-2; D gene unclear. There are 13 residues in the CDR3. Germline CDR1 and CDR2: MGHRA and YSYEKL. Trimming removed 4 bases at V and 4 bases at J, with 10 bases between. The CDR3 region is CASSPPGSYGYTF. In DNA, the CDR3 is TGCGCCAGCAGCCCACCGGGGAGCTATGGCTACACCTTC.

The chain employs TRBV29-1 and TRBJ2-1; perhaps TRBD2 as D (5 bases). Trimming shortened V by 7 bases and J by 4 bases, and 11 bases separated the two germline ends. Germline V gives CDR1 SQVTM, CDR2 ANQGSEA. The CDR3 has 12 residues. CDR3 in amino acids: CSGQRDYNEQFF. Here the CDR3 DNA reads TGCAGCGGGCAACGGGATTACAATGAGCAGTTCTTC.

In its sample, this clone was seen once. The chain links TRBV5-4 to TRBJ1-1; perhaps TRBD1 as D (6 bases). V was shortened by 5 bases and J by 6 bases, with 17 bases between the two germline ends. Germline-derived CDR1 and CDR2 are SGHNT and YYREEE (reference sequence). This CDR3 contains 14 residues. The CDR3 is CASSPARGQPEAFF. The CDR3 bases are TGTGCCAGCAGTCCCGCCAGGGGTCAGCCTGAAGCTTTCTTT.

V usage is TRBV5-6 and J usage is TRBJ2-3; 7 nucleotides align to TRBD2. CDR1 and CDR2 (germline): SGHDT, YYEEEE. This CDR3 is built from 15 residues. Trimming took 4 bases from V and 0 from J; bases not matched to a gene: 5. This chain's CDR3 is CASSRWGGSTDTQYF. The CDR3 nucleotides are TGTGCCAGCAGCCGCTGGGGGGGGAGCACAGATACGCAGTATTTT. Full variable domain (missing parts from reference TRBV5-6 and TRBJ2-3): DAGVTQSPTHLIKTRGQQVTLRCSPKSGHDTVSWYQQALGQGPQFIFQYYEEEERQRGNFPDRFSGHQFPNYSSELNVNALLLGDSALYLCASSRWGGSTDTQYFGPGTRLTVL.

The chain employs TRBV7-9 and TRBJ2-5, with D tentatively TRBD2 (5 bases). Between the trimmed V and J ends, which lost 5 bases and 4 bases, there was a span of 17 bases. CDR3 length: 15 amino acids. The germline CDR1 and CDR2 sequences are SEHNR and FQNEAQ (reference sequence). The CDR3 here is CASSLKFGIAETQYF. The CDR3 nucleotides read TGTGCCAGCAGCCTAAAGTTCGGGATTGCAGAGACCCAGTACTTC.

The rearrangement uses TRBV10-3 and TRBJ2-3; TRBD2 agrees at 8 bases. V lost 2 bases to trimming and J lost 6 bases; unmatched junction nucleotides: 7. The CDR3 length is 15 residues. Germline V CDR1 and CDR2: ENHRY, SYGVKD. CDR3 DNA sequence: TGTGCCATCAGTGAGGTCGGGGGGGCCCCGGATACGCAGTATTTT. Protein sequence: CAISEVGGAPDTQYF.

DNA of the CDR3: TGTGCCAGCAGTTTATTCCCTAACTCCTACGAGCAGTACTTC. Its protein product is CASSLFPNSYEQYF. The V and J genes are TRBV27 and TRBJ2-7; D call uncertain. The CDR3 spans 14 residues. Trimming took off 1 base at V and 0 bases at J, with 7 bases between the two ends. CDR1 and CDR2 from the germline V gene are MNHEY and SMNVEV (reference sequence).

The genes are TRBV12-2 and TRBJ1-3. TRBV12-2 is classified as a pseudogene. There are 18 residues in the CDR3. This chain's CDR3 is CASRPLLGRGFSGDTIYF. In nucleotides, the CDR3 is TGTGCAAGTCGGCCTCTTCTAGGCCGGGGATTCTCTGGAGACACCATATATTTT.

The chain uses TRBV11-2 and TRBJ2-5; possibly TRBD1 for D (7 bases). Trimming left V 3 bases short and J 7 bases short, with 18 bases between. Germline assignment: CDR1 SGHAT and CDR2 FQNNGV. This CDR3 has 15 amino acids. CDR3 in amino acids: CASSFQGVFGGTQYF. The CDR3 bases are TGTGCCAGCAGCTTTCAGGGGGTCTTCGGGGGGACCCAGTACTTC.

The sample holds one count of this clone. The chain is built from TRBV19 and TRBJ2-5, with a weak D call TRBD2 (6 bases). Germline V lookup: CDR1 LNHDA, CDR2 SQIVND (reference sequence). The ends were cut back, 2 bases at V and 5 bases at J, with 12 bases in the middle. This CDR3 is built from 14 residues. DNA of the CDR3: TGTGCCAGTAGTATAACGGGAGAGGGGGAGACCCAGTACTTC. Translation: CASSITGEGETQYF. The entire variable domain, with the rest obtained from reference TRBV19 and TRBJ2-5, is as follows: DGGITQSPKYLFRKEGQNVTLSCEQNLNHDAMYWYRQDPGQGLRLIYYSQIVNDFQKGDIAEGYSVSREKKESFPLTVTSAQKNPTAFYLCASSITGEGETQYFGPGTRLLVL.